This is a list of T cell receptor beta chains from one sample in a study of T cell changes during pregnancy in multiple sclerosis. The protocol was immunoSEQ multiplex PCR, while the TCRdb copy is restricted to in-frame clones and leaves out a portion. Of some 110,000 clones in the sample, about 93% are singletons; the top ten hold 1.5% to 1.9%. The sample was peripheral blood, taken in the third trimester of pregnancy. All receptors come from a female donor with multiple sclerosis, enrolled in a pregnancy study. Each CDR3 is given with its conserved first and last residue. A D gene is named only where the DNA matches it firmly. Size is omitted from some rows. Given values are once, few, many or a class for expanded clones.

>few|TRBJ2-7|TRBV28|TRBD2
CASSLRSPWGSGMSYEQYF
TGTGCCAGCAGTTTACGGTCGCCCTGGGGTAGCGGGATGTCCTACGAGCAGTACTTC
>-|TRBJ2-3|TRBV11-2|TRBD2
CASSSPGGADTQYF
TGTGCCAGCAGCTCACCGGGAGGGGCAGATACGCAGTATTTT
>-|TRBJ2-6|TRBV7-9|-
CASSFAGRWDSGANVLTF
TGTGCCAGCAGCTTTGCGGGACGTTGGGACTCTGGGGCCAACGTCCTGACTTTC
>-|TRBJ1-2|TRBV9|TRBD1
CASSVELRTGLYGYTF
TGTGCCAGCAGCGTGGAACTCCGGACAGGGCTTTATGGCTACACCTTC
>few|TRBJ1-6|TRBV5-1|-
CASSFEGEDSPLHF
TGCGCCAGCAGCTTTGAAGGGGAGGATTCACCCCTCCACTTT
>-|TRBJ2-3|TRBV10-3|-
CAALGERQPFTDTQYF
TGTGCCGCTCTTGGGGAGAGACAACCGTTCACAGATACGCAGTATTTT
>-|TRBJ2-6|TRBV4-2|TRBD1
CASSQGDSVSGANVLTF
TGTGCCAGCAGCCAAGGGGACAGCGTCTCTGGGGCCAACGTCCTGACTTTC
>-|TRBJ2-1|TRBV5-5|TRBD2
CASSTPSGGAFEQFF
TGTGCCAGCAGCACTCCTAGCGGGGGGGCGTTTGAGCAGTTCTTC
>-|TRBJ2-1|TRBV9|TRBD2
CASSVGGGGQYNEQFF
TGTGCCAGCAGCGTAGGTGGCGGGGGTCAATACAATGAGCAGTTCTTC
>-|TRBJ2-3|TRBV5-6|TRBD2
CASSLGRTSGVRGTDTQYF
TGTGCCAGCAGCTTGGGTCGGACTAGCGGGGTTAGGGGCACAGATACGCAGTATTTT
>few|TRBJ2-2|TRBV27|TRBD2
CASRRTSGSTGELFF
TGTGCCAGCAGGAGGACTAGCGGGAGTACCGGGGAGCTGTTTTTT
>-|TRBJ2-1|TRBV1|-
CTSGPGGDYNEQFF
TGCACCAGCGGTCCGGGGGGGGACTACAATGAGCAGTTCTTC
>-|TRBJ2-7|TRBV5-4|-
CASSSPSLPNEQYF
TGTGCCAGCAGCTCCCCGAGCCTACCAAACGAGCAGTACTTC
>once|TRBJ2-1|TRBV30|-
CAWGPGVPYNEQFF
TGTGCCTGGGGTCCGGGGGTACCCTACAATGAGCAGTTCTTC
>-|TRBJ1-5|TRBV11-3|-
CASSLLRSEGNQPQHF
TGTGCCAGCAGCCTACTAAGGTCAGAGGGCAATCAGCCCCAGCATTTT
>-|TRBJ2-7|TRBV30|TRBD2
CAVPLAGGSYEQYF
TGTGCCGTACCGCTAGCGGGAGGCTCCTACGAGCAGTACTTC
>-|TRBJ2-3|TRBV5-1|-
CASSLVGRGYTDTQYF
TGCGCCAGCAGCTTGGTTGGCAGGGGCTACACAGATACGCAGTATTTT
>once|TRBJ2-5|TRBV18|TRBD1
CASSPSDRVDRETQYF
TGTGCCAGCTCTCCCTCTGACAGGGTTGATCGAGAGACCCAGTACTTC
>-|TRBJ2-5|TRBV28|-
CASSTRQAQYF
TGTGCCAGCAGTACCCGACAGGCCCAGTACTTC
>-|TRBJ1-5|TRBV28|TRBD1
CASSFLQGARQPQHF
TGTGCCAGCAGTTTCTTACAGGGGGCTAGGCAGCCCCAGCATTTT
>-|TRBJ1-1|TRBV5-1|-
CASSLEGAGGDEAFF
TGCGCCAGCAGCTTGGAAGGGGCGGGGGGCGATGAAGCTTTCTTT
>-|TRBJ2-4|TRBV2|TRBD1
CASDRDRGYIQYF
TGTGCCAGCGACCGCGACAGGGGGTACATTCAGTACTTC
>-|TRBJ2-1|TRBV25-1|TRBD2
CASSELAGLASYNEQFF
TGTGCCAGCAGTGAATTGGCGGGACTAGCCTCCTACAATGAGCAGTTCTTC
>-|TRBJ2-5|TRBV18|TRBD2
CASSLRAGGSPRETQYF
TGTGCCAGCTCACTCCGAGCGGGGGGAAGCCCCAGGGAGACCCAGTACTTC
>-|TRBJ2-1|TRBV5-1|-
CASSLRGPTYNEQFF
TGCGCCAGCAGCTTGAGAGGTCCTACCTACAATGAGCAGTTCTTC
>-|TRBJ2-1|TRBV28|TRBD2
CASSRTSGNYNEQFF
TGTGCCAGCAGTCGGACTAGCGGGAACTACAATGAGCAGTTCTTC
>-|TRBJ2-1|TRBV11-3|TRBD2
CASSLAGGNEQFF
TGTGCCAGCAGCCTAGCGGGGGGCAATGAGCAGTTCTTC
>once|TRBJ1-1|TRBV23-1|-
CASSQQGYDTEAFF
TGCGCCAGCAGTCAACAGGGGTATGACACTGAAGCTTTCTTT
>-|TRBJ2-1|TRBV5-1|-
CASSLWGRSGGTSYNEQFF
TGCGCCAGCAGCTTGTGGGGGCGTAGTGGGGGTACCTCCTACAATGAGCAGTTCTTC
>-|TRBJ1-2|TRBV28|-
CASSSGGPAAYYGYTF
TGTGCCAGCAGTTCCGGAGGCCCAGCAGCGTACTATGGCTACACCTTC
>-|TRBJ2-3|TRBV13|TRBD1
CASSTRTGGGTDTQYF
TGTGCCAGCAGCACACGTACAGGGGGTGGCACAGATACGCAGTATTTT
>-|TRBJ1-1|TRBV6-1|-
CASSYSQGPTEAFF
TGTGCCAGCAGTTATTCTCAGGGGCCCACTGAAGCTTTCTTT
>once|TRBJ2-1|TRBV6-5|TRBD2
CASSSPSGSGDNEQFF
TGTGCCAGCAGTTCCCCCAGCGGGAGCGGGGACAATGAGCAGTTCTTC
>-|TRBJ2-2|TRBV5-4|TRBD2
CASSLGGTSGRALGTGELFF
TGTGCCAGCAGCTTAGGTGGCACTAGCGGGAGGGCCTTGGGCACCGGGGAGCTGTTTTTT
>-|TRBJ2-1|TRBV6-5|-
CASRRQANNEQFF
TGTGCCAGCAGGCGACAGGCGAATAATGAGCAGTTCTTC
>-|TRBJ2-7|TRBV6-4|-
CASRGLEQYF
TGTGCCAGCAGGGGACTCGAGCAGTACTTC
>once|TRBJ1-2|TRBV5-5|TRBD1
CASSSDRANYGYTF
TGTGCCAGCAGCTCGGACAGGGCGAACTATGGCTACACCTTC
>-|TRBJ1-2|TRBV30|TRBD1
CAWSRPGTAPRGYTF
TGTGCCTGGAGTCGCCCCGGGACAGCCCCGCGAGGCTACACCTTC